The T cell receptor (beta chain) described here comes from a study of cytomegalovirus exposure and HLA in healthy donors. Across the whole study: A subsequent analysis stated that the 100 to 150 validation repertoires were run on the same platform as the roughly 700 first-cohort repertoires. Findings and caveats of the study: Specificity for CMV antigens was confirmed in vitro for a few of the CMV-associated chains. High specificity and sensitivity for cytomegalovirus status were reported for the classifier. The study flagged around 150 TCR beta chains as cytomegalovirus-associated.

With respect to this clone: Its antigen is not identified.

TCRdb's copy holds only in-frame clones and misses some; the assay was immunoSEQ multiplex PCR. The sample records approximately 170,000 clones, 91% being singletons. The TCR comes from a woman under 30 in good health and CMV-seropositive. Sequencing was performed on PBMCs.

In DNA form, the CDR3 reads TGTGCCAGCAGCCTTGGTCGAGCGGGCCGGGTGAATGAGCAGTTCTTC. Translating gives CASSLGRAGRVNEQFF. The rearrangement links TRBV9 to TRBJ2-1, with D perhaps TRBD2 (6 bases). This CDR3 region has 16 residues. V was shortened by 4 bases and J by 7 bases, with 21 bases between the two germline ends. Per germline, CDR1 SGDLS and CDR2 YYNGEE.